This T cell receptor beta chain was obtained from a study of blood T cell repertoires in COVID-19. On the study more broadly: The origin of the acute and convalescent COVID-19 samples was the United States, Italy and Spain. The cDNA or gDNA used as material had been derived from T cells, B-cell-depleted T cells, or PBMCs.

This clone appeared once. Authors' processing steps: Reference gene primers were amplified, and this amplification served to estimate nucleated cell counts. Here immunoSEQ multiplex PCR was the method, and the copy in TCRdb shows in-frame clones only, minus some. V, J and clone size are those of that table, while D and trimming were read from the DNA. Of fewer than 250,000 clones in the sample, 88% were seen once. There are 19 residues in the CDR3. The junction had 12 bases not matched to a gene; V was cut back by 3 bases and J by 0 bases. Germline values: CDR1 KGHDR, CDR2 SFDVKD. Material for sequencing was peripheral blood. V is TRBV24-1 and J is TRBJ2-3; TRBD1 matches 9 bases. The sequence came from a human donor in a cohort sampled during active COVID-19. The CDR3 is CATSDTQYRQGVSTDTQYF. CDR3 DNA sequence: TGTGCCACCAGTGATACCCAATACAGACAGGGGGTCAGCACAGATACGCAGTATTTT.